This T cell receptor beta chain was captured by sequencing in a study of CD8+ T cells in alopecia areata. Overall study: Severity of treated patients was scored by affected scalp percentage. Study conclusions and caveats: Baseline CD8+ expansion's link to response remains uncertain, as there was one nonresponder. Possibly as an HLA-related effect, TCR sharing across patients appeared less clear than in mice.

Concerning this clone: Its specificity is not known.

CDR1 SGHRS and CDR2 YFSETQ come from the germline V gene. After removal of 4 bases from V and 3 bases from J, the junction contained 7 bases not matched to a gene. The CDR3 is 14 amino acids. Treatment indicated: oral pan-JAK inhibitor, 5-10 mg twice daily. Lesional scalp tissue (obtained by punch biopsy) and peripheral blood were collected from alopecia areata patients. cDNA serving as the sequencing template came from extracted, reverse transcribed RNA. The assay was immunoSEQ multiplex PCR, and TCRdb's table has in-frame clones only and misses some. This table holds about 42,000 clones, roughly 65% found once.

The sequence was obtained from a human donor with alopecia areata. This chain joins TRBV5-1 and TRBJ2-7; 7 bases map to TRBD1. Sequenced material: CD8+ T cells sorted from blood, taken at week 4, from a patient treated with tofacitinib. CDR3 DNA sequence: TGCGCCAGCAGCGCGGACGGGACAGACTACGAGCAGTACTTC. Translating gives CASSADGTDYEQYF.